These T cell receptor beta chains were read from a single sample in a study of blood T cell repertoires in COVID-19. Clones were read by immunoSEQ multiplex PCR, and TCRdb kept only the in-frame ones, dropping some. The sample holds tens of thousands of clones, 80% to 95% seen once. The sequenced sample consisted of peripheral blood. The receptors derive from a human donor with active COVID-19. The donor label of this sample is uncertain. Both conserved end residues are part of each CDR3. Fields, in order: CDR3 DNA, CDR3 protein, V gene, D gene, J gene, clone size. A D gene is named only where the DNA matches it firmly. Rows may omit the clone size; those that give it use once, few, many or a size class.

TGTGCCAGCAGTGAAGGAGGGGAGACCCAGTACTTC,CASSEGGETQYF,TRBV2,NA,TRBJ2-5,NA
TGCGCCAGCAGGGAGTCTAAAGAGACCCAGTACTTC,CASRESKETQYF,TRBV5-1,NA,TRBJ2-5,NA
TGTGCCACCAGCAGAGATAGCAGGGGTTGGGTGCAGTACTTC,CATSRDSRGWVQYF,TRBV15,NA,TRBJ2-7,once
TGTGCCAGCAGAACCCAGGGGTCGGGGACTGAAGCTTTCTTT,CASRTQGSGTEAFF,TRBV6-4,NA,TRBJ1-1,NA
TGTGCCAGCTCACCCCAGGGACTAGCCCAAGAGACCCAGTACTTC,CASSPQGLAQETQYF,TRBV18,TRBD2,TRBJ2-5,NA
TGTGCCAGCTCACAATTCCAGGGGGCCGGGTCTAATGAAAAACTGTTTTTT,CASSQFQGAGSNEKLFF,TRBV18,TRBD1,TRBJ1-4,NA
TGTGCCACGGAAGAACGGCGGAACTACACAGATACGCAGTATTTT,CATEERRNYTDTQYF,TRBV10-3,NA,TRBJ2-3,NA
TGTGCCATCAGGGGACAGTTAGGCTATGGCTACACCTTC,CAIRGQLGYGYTF,TRBV10-3,TRBD1,TRBJ1-2,NA
TGTGCCAGCAGTAGGACTAGCGGGCTCTACGAGCAGTACTTC,CASSRTSGLYEQYF,TRBV7-2,TRBD2,TRBJ2-7,once
TGTGCCAGCAGGGGGACAGTCGCGAACACCGGGGAGCTGTTTTTT,CASRGTVANTGELFF,TRBV2,TRBD1,TRBJ2-2,NA
TGCAGCGCATCACAATCGGGGGGGGTTGAAGCTTTCTTT,CSASQSGGVEAFF,TRBV29-1,NA,TRBJ1-1,once
TGTGCCAGCAGCGGGGACAGGGTGGCTGAAGCTTTCTTT,CASSGDRVAEAFF,TRBV9,TRBD1,TRBJ1-1,once
TGTGCCAGCAGCCAAGGCCTCAGACAGAACACTGAAGCTTTCTTT,CASSQGLRQNTEAFF,TRBV3-1/TRBV3-2,NA,TRBJ1-1,NA
TGCGCCAGCAGCCCGGACGGGAGCTCCTACAATGAGCAGTTCTTC,CASSPDGSSYNEQFF,TRBV4-3,NA,TRBJ2-1,NA
TGTGCCAGCACCAGTTCCGCAACTAATGAAAAACTGTTTTTT,CASTSSATNEKLFF,TRBV5-4,NA,TRBJ1-4,NA
TGTGCCAGCGGAAGACTAGCAGGGACCGGGGAGCTGTTTTTT,CASGRLAGTGELFF,TRBV27,TRBD2,TRBJ2-2,NA
TGCGCCAGCAGCTTGGACAGCACCTACAATGAGCAGTTCTTC,CASSLDSTYNEQFF,TRBV5-1,NA,TRBJ2-1,NA
TGTGCCAGCAGGCCCGAGGATCGCTACACCTTC,CASRPEDRYTF,TRBV12-3/TRBV12-4,NA,TRBJ1-2,NA
TGTGCCAGCCGGCGGGCGGGTTCCTACGAGCAGTACTTC,CASRRAGSYEQYF,TRBV7-2,NA,TRBJ2-7,NA
TGTGCCACCAGTGATGGGCACTCCTACGAGCAGTACTTC,CATSDGHSYEQYF,TRBV24-1,NA,TRBJ2-7,NA
TGCAGCACCCGAGGACTAGCGACCGACAATGAGCAGTTCTTC,CSTRGLATDNEQFF,TRBV29-1,TRBD2,TRBJ2-1,NA
TGCGCCAGCAGTGATGGGACAGGGGTCCAAGAGACCCAGTACTTC,CASSDGTGVQETQYF,TRBV10-1,TRBD1,TRBJ2-5,NA
TGTGCCAGCTCGGGACTAGAAGGGGTTGTCAATGAGCAGTTCTTC,CASSGLEGVVNEQFF,TRBV28,TRBD2,TRBJ2-1,NA
TGTGCCAGCTCACCGGGACAGGGGCCCTACAATGAGCAGTTCTTC,CASSPGQGPYNEQFF,TRBV18,TRBD1,TRBJ2-1,NA
TGCGCCAGCACCGGGATAGCGGGAGCGTTCAATGAGCAGTTCTTC,CASTGIAGAFNEQFF,TRBV5-1,TRBD2,TRBJ2-1,NA
TGTGCCAGCACCGCCAGGGGATCCGGGGCCAACGTCCTGACTTTC,CASTARGSGANVLTF,TRBV28,NA,TRBJ2-6,NA
TGTGCCAGCAGCTTAGCCAGCTGGACAGGGCGCGGAAACACCATATATTTT,CASSLASWTGRGNTIYF,TRBV7-2,TRBD1,TRBJ1-3,NA
TGTGCCAGCAGTTCCCCGGGACTAGCGGCCGAGCAGTACTTC,CASSSPGLAAEQYF,TRBV27,TRBD2,TRBJ2-7,NA
TGCGCCAGCAGCTTCGGTCCCGAGACAGGCATAGGCTACACCTTC,CASSFGPETGIGYTF,TRBV5-1,NA,TRBJ1-2,NA
TGTGCCAGCAGTTACGGGGGAGCGGGAGAGGGGGAGACCCAGTACTTC,CASSYGGAGEGETQYF,TRBV6-2/TRBV6-3,TRBD2,TRBJ2-5,NA
TGCGCCAGCAGCAATACAGGGGGGGCCTACAATGAGCAGTTCTTC,CASSNTGGAYNEQFF,TRBV5-1,NA,TRBJ2-1,NA
TGTGCCATCAGTGAGTCGACTAGCGGTCAAACGCAGTATTTT,CAISESTSGQTQYF,TRBV10-3,TRBD2,TRBJ2-3,NA
TGCGCCAGCAGCTTCACAGGGAGCCCAGATACGCAGTATTTT,CASSFTGSPDTQYF,TRBV5-1,NA,TRBJ2-3,once
TGTGCCAGCACCCCAGGCAGGGGTGTTCACTACGAGCAGTACTTC,CASTPGRGVHYEQYF,TRBV28,NA,TRBJ2-7,NA
TGCGCCAGCAGCCAACAGACAGTCTTGCAAGAGACCCAGTACTTC,CASSQQTVLQETQYF,TRBV4-1,NA,TRBJ2-5,NA
TGTGCCAGCAGGTTGAGGAAACTAGCGGGAGTTTACACCGGGGAGCTGTTTTTT,CASRLRKLAGVYTGELFF,TRBV5-4,TRBD2,TRBJ2-2,NA
TGTGCCAGCAGCTTATCGTCCGGGGCGGGGTCCTACGAGCAGTACTTC,CASSLSSGAGSYEQYF,TRBV11-3,NA,TRBJ2-7,NA
TGTGCCAGCAGCCTTCCTCCTAATAATTCACCCCTCCACTTT,CASSLPPNNSPLHF,TRBV5-8,NA,TRBJ1-6,NA
TGTGCCACAATAACGGGTAGCACTGAAGCTTTCTTT,CATITGSTEAFF,TRBV12-3/TRBV12-4,NA,TRBJ1-1,NA
TGTGCCAGCAGCTTAATGGGACAGAGCTACACTGAAGCTTTCTTT,CASSLMGQSYTEAFF,TRBV7-2,TRBD1,TRBJ1-1,NA